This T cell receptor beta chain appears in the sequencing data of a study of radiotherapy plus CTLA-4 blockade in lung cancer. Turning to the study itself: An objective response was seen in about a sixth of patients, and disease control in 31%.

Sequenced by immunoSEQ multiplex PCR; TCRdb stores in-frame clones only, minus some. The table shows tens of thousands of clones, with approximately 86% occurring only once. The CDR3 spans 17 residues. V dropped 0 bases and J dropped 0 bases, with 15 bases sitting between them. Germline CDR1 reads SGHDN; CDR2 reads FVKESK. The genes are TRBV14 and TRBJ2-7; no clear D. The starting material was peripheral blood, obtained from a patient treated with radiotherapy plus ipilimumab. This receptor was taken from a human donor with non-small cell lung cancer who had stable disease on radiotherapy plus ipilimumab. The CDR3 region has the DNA TGTGCCAGCAGCCAAGAAAGGGTAGTACAGCCCTCCTACGAGCAGTACTTC. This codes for CASSQERVVQPSYEQYF.